One sample yielded the 32 T cell receptor beta chains listed below, sequenced in a study of cytomegalovirus exposure and HLA in healthy donors. The primer mix had 60 Vbeta and 13 Jbeta primers. Profiling relied on immunoSEQ multiplex PCR, and the TCRdb table lists in-frame clones only, not all of them. The data show around 150,000 clones, over 70% seen once. The sequencing input was PBMCs. These receptors originate from a man aged 18 to 29 in good health and CMV-seropositive.

The chain is built from TRBV6-5 and TRBJ2-2, with D hard to call. Germline CDR1 and CDR2: MNHEY and SVGAGI. The CDR3 extends over 13 amino acids. Deletions cut 2 bases from V and 9 bases from J, with 10 bases between. The CDR3 spells CASSYNRARELFF. The CDR3 nucleotides read TGTGCCAGCAGTTACAATCGCGCAAGGGAGCTGTTTTTT.

This chain joins TRBV7-9 and TRBJ2-7; 7 nucleotides line up with TRBD1. V shed 3 bases and J 2 bases; nucleotides not matched to a gene: 4. Germline V gene data show CDR1 as SEHNR and CDR2 as FQNEAQ (reference sequence). This CDR3 has 14 residues. CDR3 sequence (DNA): TGTGCCAGCAGCTTCGAGGGGGCGACCTACGAGCAGTACTTC. Translating gives CASSFEGATYEQYF. The full variable domain, completed using reference TRBV7-9 and TRBJ2-7, is DTGVSQNPRHKITKRGQNVTFRCDPISEHNRLYWYRQTLGQGPEFLTYFQNEAQLEKSRLLSDRFSAERPKGSFSTLEIQRTEQGDSAMYLCASSFEGATYEQYFGPGTRLTVT.

The chain uses TRBV29-1 and TRBJ1-3; D ambiguous. This CDR3 is 13 amino acids long. The ends were cut back, 6 bases at V and 0 bases at J, with 9 bases in the middle. Germline V gene sequence: CDR1 SQVTM, CDR2 ANQGSEA. For the CDR3, the DNA is TGCAGCGTCCGACTGTACTCTGGAAACACCATATATTTT. Amino acid sequence: CSVRLYSGNTIYF.

Worth noting for this clone: Other nucleotide sequences in the sample specify the same CDR3. The V call is TRBV5-4, the J call TRBJ2-7; TRBD1 might be the D (5 bases). V dropped 1 base and J dropped 1 base, with 6 bases sitting between them. The CDR3 contains 13 residues. Germline CDR1 is SGHNT and CDR2 is YYREEE (reference sequence). The CDR3 region is CASSLQGSYEQYF. DNA for the CDR3: TGTGCCAGCAGCTTGCAGGGATCCTACGAGCAGTACTTC.

The rearrangement links TRBV29-1 to TRBJ2-2; D perhaps matches TRBD1 (6 bases). The CDR3 is made up of 14 amino acids. Germline CDR1 SQVTM, CDR2 ANQGSEA. Trimming took 2 bases from V and 5 from J, leaving 12 bases between them. The CDR3 bases are TGCAGCGTTGAACCTCACAGGGAAACCGGGGAGCTGTTTTTT. It translates to CSVEPHRETGELFF.

In its sample, this clone was seen a few times. CDR3 DNA: TGTGCCTGGAGTGAAGACAGGGTGGAGACCCAGTACTTC. This gives the protein CAWSEDRVETQYF. The rearrangement joins TRBV30 to TRBJ2-5; 7 nucleotides line up with TRBD1. Looked up from germline, CDR1 is GTSNPN and CDR2 is SVGIG (reference sequence). Germline trimming cut 1 base from V and 5 bases from J; bases unmatched to any gene: 4. There are 13 residues in the CDR3.

This chain links TRBV20-1 with TRBJ2-7; D unresolved. This CDR3 has 10 amino acids. V was clipped by 6 bases and J by 3 bases, with 6 bases between them. In germline, CDR1 is DFQATT, CDR2 SNEGSKA (reference sequence). DNA for the CDR3: TGCAGTGCCCCGTACTACGAGCAGTACTTC. It encodes CSAPYYEQYF.

The rearrangement links TRBV15 to TRBJ2-1; the match to TRBD2 covers 7 bases. The CDR3 covers 14 residues. Looked up from germline, CDR1 is LNHNV and CDR2 is YYDKDF (reference sequence). V was clipped by 0 bases and J by 10 bases; unmatched bases: 6. The CDR3 sequence is CATSRDNVGGEQFF. The DNA for the CDR3 is TGTGCCACCAGCAGAGACAACGTCGGGGGGGAGCAGTTCTTC.

This clone appeared once. This rearrangement joins TRBV15 to TRBJ2-7; D may be TRBD2 (6 bases). Germline CDR1 reads LNHNV; CDR2 reads YYDKDF (reference sequence). Trimming left V 0 bases short and J 1 base short, with 7 bases between. The CDR3 runs 14 residues. CDR3 bases: TGTGCCACCAGCAGAGAGGAGGGGTCCTACGAGCAGTACTTC. Its protein is CATSREEGSYEQYF.

The chain joins TRBV5-5 to TRBJ2-3, with D unclear. The CDR3 has 12 residues. Germline loops: CDR1 SGHKS, CDR2 YYEKEE (reference sequence). V was trimmed by 4 bases and J by 3 bases, leaving 6 bases between them. The CDR3 loop reads CASSVRTDTQYF. The CDR3 DNA sequence: TGTGCCAGCAGCGTCCGGACAGATACGCAGTATTTT.

CDR3 sequence (DNA): TGTGCCAGCAGTTACCCCGAGTCCTTCCCTAACCTAGCCAAAAACATTCAGTACTTC. Amino acids: CASSYPESFPNLAKNIQYF. The chain combines TRBV6-7 with TRBJ2-4; D gene ambiguous. TRBV6-7 is classed as an ORF, of uncertain function. Trimming removed 2 bases from V and 0 bases from J, with 20 bases in between. The CDR3 sequence is 19 residues long.

The chain couples TRBV5-1 to TRBJ2-2; TRBD1 might be the D (6 bases). Germline lookup yields CDR1 SGHRS and CDR2 YFSETQ. There are 15 residues in the CDR3. The ends were cut back, 5 bases at V and 4 bases at J, with 15 bases in the middle. The CDR3 bases are TGCGCCAGCAGTTTCCGGGACAAACGCACCGGGGAGCTGTTTTTT. It encodes CASSFRDKRTGELFF. Filled out from reference TRBV5-1 and TRBJ2-2, the complete variable domain reads KAGVTQTPRYLIKTRGQQVTLSCSPISGHRSVSWYQQTPGQGLQFLFEYFSETQRNKGNFPGRFSGRQFSNSRSEMNVSTLELGDSALYLCASSFRDKRTGELFFGEGSRLTVL.

V gene TRBV27 combines with J gene TRBJ1-4; 10 bases map to TRBD1. Trimming cost V 5 bases and J 6 bases; bases outside gene matches: 9. Germline assignment: CDR1 MNHEY and CDR2 SMNVEV (reference sequence). The CDR3 consists of 16 residues. The CDR3 sequence: CASSPRRTGGDEKLFF. In DNA form, the CDR3 reads TGTGCCAGCAGTCCCCGCCGGACAGGGGGTGATGAAAAACTGTTTTTT. Full variable domain (remainder filled in from reference TRBV27 and TRBJ1-4): EAQVTQNPRYLITVTGKKLTVTCSQNMNHEYMSWYRQDPGLGLRQIYYSMNVEVTDKGDVPEGYKVSRKEKRNFPLILESPSPNQTSLYFCASSPRRTGGDEKLFFGSGTQLSVL.

This clone was counted a few times. The gene calls are TRBV12-5 and TRBJ2-3; 9 bases align to TRBD2. The CDR3 covers 15 residues. The germline gives CDR1 LGHNT, CDR2 FRNRAP. V trimming: 6 bases; J trimming: 9 bases; junction bases outside the gene matches: 13. The CDR3 sequence is CASGTLAGLGPTQYF. In DNA form, the CDR3 reads TGTGCTAGTGGCACCCTAGCGGGACTAGGTCCGACGCAGTATTTT.

This clone was observed once. The rearrangement links TRBV7-9 to TRBJ1-1, with D maybe TRBD1 (6 bases). The CDR3 runs 13 residues. Trimming removed 1 base from V and 12 bases from J, with 15 bases in between. Germline V CDR1 and CDR2: SEHNR, FQNEAQ (reference sequence). The CDR3 DNA follows: TGTGCCAGCAGCTTAGAGGCAAACAGGGTCTCTTTCTTT. Its protein is CASSLEANRVSFF.

This chain uses TRBV5-8 with TRBJ2-7; 8 bases map to TRBD1. Trimming at V came to 2 bases and at J to 1 base, leaving 2 bases not matched to a gene. Germline V gene lookup returns CDR1 SGHTS and CDR2 YDEGEE. This CDR3 contains 14 residues. The CDR3 DNA sequence: TGTGCCAGCAGCTTTACAGGGGGATCCTACGAGCAGTACTTC. It translates to CASSFTGGSYEQYF.

This chain connects TRBV27 to TRBJ1-2; tentative D call: TRBD1 (5 bases). Looked up from germline, CDR1 is MNHEY and CDR2 is SMNVEV (reference sequence). The germline V and J ends were trimmed by 2 bases and 4 bases, with 8 bases remaining between them. This CDR3 is built from 13 residues. CDR3 loop: CASSLIGGYGYTF. DNA for the CDR3: TGTGCCAGCAGTTTAATCGGGGGCTATGGCTACACCTTC.

The chain carries TRBV5-1 and TRBJ2-1, with D tentatively TRBD2 (5 bases). The CDR3 totals 14 residues. CDR1 and CDR2 (germline): SGHRS, YFSETQ. Deletions cut 2 bases from V and 4 bases from J, with 10 bases between. CDR3 protein: CASSFRAGYNEQFF. The DNA for the CDR3 is TGCGCCAGCAGCTTCCGTGCGGGTTACAATGAGCAGTTCTTC. Full variable domain (outside the CDR3, taken from reference TRBV5-1 and TRBJ2-1): KAGVTQTPRYLIKTRGQQVTLSCSPISGHRSVSWYQQTPGQGLQFLFEYFSETQRNKGNFPGRFSGRQFSNSRSEMNVSTLELGDSALYLCASSFRAGYNEQFFGPGTRLTVL.

This clone showed up just a few times. The genes are TRBV6-5 and TRBJ2-5; 7 bases line up with TRBD1. V shed 6 bases and J 5 bases; nucleotides not matched to a gene: 9. Germline V gene sequence: CDR1 MNHEY, CDR2 SVGAGI. The CDR3 has 14 amino acids. CDR3 nucleotide sequence: TGTGCCAGCAGGAGAGGACAGGTTGGGGAGACCCAGTACTTC. Its protein is CASRRGQVGETQYF.

This clone was seen only once. For the CDR3, the DNA is TGCGCCAGCAGCTTCTCTACTGAGAACACTGAAGCTTTCTTT. This sequence encodes CASSFSTENTEAFF. V gene TRBV5-1 combines with J gene TRBJ1-1, with no clear D. The CDR3 loop spans 14 amino acids. CDR1 and CDR2 (germline): SGHRS, YFSETQ. V lost 2 bases, J lost 1 base, and 9 bases lay in between. The full variable domain, with the rest looked up from reference TRBV5-1 and TRBJ1-1, is KAGVTQTPRYLIKTRGQQVTLSCSPISGHRSVSWYQQTPGQGLQFLFEYFSETQRNKGNFPGRFSGRQFSNSRSEMNVSTLELGDSALYLCASSFSTENTEAFFGQGTRLTVV.

The chain carries TRBV9 and TRBJ2-7, with D possibly matching TRBD1 (6 bases). The ends were cut back, 0 bases at V and 3 bases at J, with 13 bases in the middle. CDR1 and CDR2 (germline): SGDLS, YYNGEE. The CDR3 runs to 15 residues. This CDR3 is CASSVAGTHIYEQYF. In nucleotides, the CDR3 is TGTGCCAGCAGCGTAGCAGGGACACATATCTACGAGCAGTACTTC.

This clone turned up a few times. The chain combines TRBV14 with TRBJ2-2; D perhaps matches TRBD2 (6 bases). Deletions cut 4 bases from V and 2 bases from J, with 11 bases between. The CDR3 covers 15 residues. Germline V gene data show CDR1 as SGHDN and CDR2 as FVKESK. CDR3 coding DNA: TGTGCCAGCAGCCGCGGGACGTACAACACCGGGGAGCTGTTTTTT. It specifies CASSRGTYNTGELFF.

V usage is TRBV6-1 and J usage is TRBJ1-1; D is ambiguous. This CDR3 is 13 amino acids long. Germline V CDR1 and CDR2: MNHNS, SASEGT. Trimming shortened V by 7 bases and J by 0 bases, and 9 bases separated the two germline ends. CDR3 loop: CASTLNLNTEAFF. The DNA for the CDR3 is TGTGCCAGCACCTTAAACTTGAACACTGAAGCTTTCTTT.

The chain has TRBV5-1 and TRBJ2-1; possible D gene TRBD2, 5 bases. In germline, CDR1 is SGHRS, CDR2 YFSETQ. Between the trimmed V and J ends, which lost 3 bases and 2 bases, there was a span of 15 bases. The CDR3 contains 16 residues. The CDR3 DNA reads as TGCGCCAGCAGCTCGGACCCGGGATCAACCTACAATGAGCAGTTCTTC. Translated, it gives CASSSDPGSTYNEQFF.

V gene TRBV11-1 combines with J gene TRBJ2-1, with D possibly matching TRBD1 (5 bases). This CDR3 has 14 amino acids. V lost 5 bases to trimming and J lost 2 bases, with 10 bases between them. Germline CDR1 SGHAT, CDR2 FQDESV (reference sequence). The DNA of the CDR3 is TGTGCCAGCAGCCCGCAGGGTACCTACAATGAGCAGTTCTTC. Its translation: CASSPQGTYNEQFF.

The chain combines TRBV4-3 with TRBJ2-7; 10 bases align to TRBD1. Germline V gene lookup returns CDR1 LGHNA and CDR2 YSLEER. V shed 5 bases and J 4 bases; nucleotides not matched to a gene: 2. The length of the CDR3 is 13 residues. CDR3 amino acids: CASSMDRGYEQYF. Here the CDR3 DNA reads TGCGCCAGCAGCATGGACAGGGGGTACGAGCAGTACTTC.

The V call is TRBV4-3, the J call TRBJ1-4; TRBD1 might be the D (6 bases). Trimming removed 4 bases from V and 4 bases from J, with 10 bases in between. Germline V gene sequence: CDR1 LGHNA, CDR2 YSLEER. The CDR3 has 14 residues. CDR3 sequence (DNA): TGCGCCAGCAGCCCTCAGGGACATAATGAAAAACTGTTTTTT. It translates to CASSPQGHNEKLFF.

V and J are TRBV6-4 and TRBJ2-1, with 8 bases lining up with TRBD2. The CDR3 sequence is 16 residues long. The germline CDR1 and CDR2 sequences are MRHNA and SNTAGT. V lost 3 bases to trimming and J lost 8 bases; unmatched junction nucleotides: 12. The CDR3 spells CASSDRPGTSIDEQFF. The CDR3, as DNA: TGTGCCAGCAGTGATAGGCCCGGGACTAGTATCGATGAGCAGTTCTTC.

The gene calls are TRBV18 and TRBJ1-6; D is ambiguous. Trimming took 6 bases from V and 5 from J, leaving 14 bases between them. The CDR3 extends over 15 amino acids. Germline CDR1 KGHSH, CDR2 LQKENI. The DNA of the CDR3 is TGTGCCAGCTCCCCTGGGAGGAATGATAATTCACCCCTCCACTTT. Protein product: CASSPGRNDNSPLHF.

This clone was picked up one time. The V gene is TRBV5-1, the J gene TRBJ2-1, with 11 bases fitting TRBD2. Per germline, CDR1 SGHRS and CDR2 YFSETQ. V trimming: 4 bases; J trimming: 2 bases; junction bases outside the gene matches: 5. This CDR3 spans 16 amino acids. CDR3 coding DNA: TGCGCCAGCAGCACAGGGACTAGCGGTCCCTACAATGAGCAGTTCTTC. Translated, it gives CASSTGTSGPYNEQFF.

This chain joins TRBV6-1 and TRBJ1-1; no reliable D call. Trimming cost V 1 base and J 2 bases, with 8 bases left between them. There are 14 residues in the CDR3. Germline CDR1 is MNHNS and CDR2 is SASEGT. The CDR3: CASSEVEGNTEAFF. CDR3 sequence (DNA): TGTGCCAGCAGTGAAGTGGAGGGAAACACTGAAGCTTTCTTT.

V usage is TRBV29-1 and J usage is TRBJ1-2, with 7 bases matching TRBD1. Germline CDR1 reads SQVTM; CDR2 reads ANQGSEA. The CDR3 has 11 residues. V shed 7 bases and J 4 bases; nucleotides not matched to a gene: 3. The CDR3 loop is CSGGDSYGYTF. The CDR3 DNA follows: TGCAGCGGAGGGGACAGCTATGGCTACACCTTC.